These T cell receptor beta chains were read from a single sample in a study of blood T cells in healthy people across ages. TCRdb re-called the 5' RACE reads through MiXCR, storing one row per CDR3 protein. The sample yields hundreds of thousands of distinct CDR3 sequences, around two fifths seen once. Sequences were obtained from blood. The source of these receptors is a man in his 60s in good health. The CDR3 runs from the conserved cysteine through the conserved F or W. D genes are given only for firm matches. Expanded clones are given a class, and other clones once, few, many or no size at all.

NA few 15 TRBJ2-5 TRBV27 CASSRKRGREETQYF TGTGCCAGCAGCCGCAAACGGGGCAGGGAAGAGACCCAGTACTTC
NA NA 16 TRBJ1-2 TRBV7-2 CASSSTPRRVDEGYTF TGTGCCAGCAGCTCCACCCCTCGCCGGGTTGACGAGGGCTACACCTTC
NA NA 12 TRBJ2-7 TRBV27 CASTFPSYEQYF TGTGCCAGCACCTTCCCCTCCTACGAGCAGTACTTC
TRBD2 NA 18 TRBJ2-3 TRBV4-1 CASSQVYQARGGRYTQYF TGCGCCAGCAGCCAAGTCTACCAGGCGCGGGGGGGCCGATATACGCAGTATTTT
NA NA 15 TRBJ2-5 TRBV9 CASSVGGFWQETQYF TGTGCCAGCAGCGTAGGCGGATTTTGGCAAGAGACCCAGTACTTC
NA few 13 TRBJ2-3 TRBV7-2 CASSLKVRDTQYF TGTGCCAGCAGCTTAAAAGTTAGAGATACGCAGTATTTT
NA few 15 TRBJ2-5 TRBV6-6 CASSYSIGKQETQYF TGTGCCAGCAGTTACTCTATAGGGAAACAAGAGACCCAGTACTTC
NA NA 14 TRBJ2-7 TRBV9 CASSDERGTYEQYF TGTGCCAGCAGCGACGAACGTGGGACTTACGAGCAGTACTTC
TRBD2 few 16 TRBJ2-5 TRBV7-2 CASSSPGGPSKETQYF TGTGCCAGCAGCTCTCCGGGGGGACCCTCGAAAGAGACCCAGTACTTC
NA NA 12 TRBJ2-5 TRBV20-1 CSAGGNQETQYF TGCAGTGCGGGGGGCAACCAAGAGACCCAGTACTTC
NA NA 13 TRBJ1-4 TRBV18 CASSLGSEEKLFF TGTGCCAGCTCACTGGGGTCGGAGGAAAAACTGTTTTTT
NA few 10 TRBJ1-1 TRBV6-2/TRBV6-3 CASFGTEAFF TGTGCCAGCTTCGGCACTGAAGCTTTCTTT
TRBD1 few 14 TRBJ1-2 TRBV12-3/TRBV12-4 CASSSRQGTYGYTF TGTGCCAGCAGTTCAAGACAGGGCACCTATGGCTACACCTTC
NA NA 16 TRBJ2-1 TRBV27 CASSLVRGRSYNEQFF TGTGCCAGCAGTTTAGTTAGGGGGAGGTCCTACAATGAGCAGTTCTTC
TRBD1 NA 16 TRBJ2-3 TRBV5-6 CASSLDGQGGTDTQYF TGTGCCAGCAGCTTGGACGGACAGGGGGGCACAGATACGCAGTATTTT
NA NA 14 TRBJ1-5 TRBV4-1 CASSQDTQNQPQHF TGCGCCAGCAGCCAAGATACACAAAATCAGCCCCAGCATTTT
NA NA 14 TRBJ2-1 TRBV5-1 CASSFGAVNNEQFF TGCGCCAGCAGCTTCGGGGCTGTGAACAATGAGCAGTTCTTC
TRBD2 few 15 TRBJ2-2 TRBV5-1 CASSLTSGSTGELFF TGCGCCAGCTCGCTGACTAGCGGGAGCACCGGGGAGCTGTTTTTT